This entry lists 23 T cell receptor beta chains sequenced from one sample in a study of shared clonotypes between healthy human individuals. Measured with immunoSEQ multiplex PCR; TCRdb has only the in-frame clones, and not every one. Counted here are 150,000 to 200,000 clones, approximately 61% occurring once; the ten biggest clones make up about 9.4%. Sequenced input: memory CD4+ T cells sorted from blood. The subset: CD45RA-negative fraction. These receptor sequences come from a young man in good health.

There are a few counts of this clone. The CDR3 here is CAISESGMQSLGQYF. Here the CDR3 DNA reads TGTGCCATCAGTGAGTCTGGGATGCAGTCGTTGGGGCAGTACTTC. J is TRBJ2-7 and V is TRBV10-3; D not resolved. CDR1 is ENHRY, CDR2 SYGVKD, per germline. Trimming pared 0 bases from V and 9 bases from J, leaving 18 bases between. This CDR3 comprises 15 residues.

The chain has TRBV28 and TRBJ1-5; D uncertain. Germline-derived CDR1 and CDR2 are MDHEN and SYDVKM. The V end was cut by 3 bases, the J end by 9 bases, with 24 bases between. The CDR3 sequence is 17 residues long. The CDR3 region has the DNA TGTGCCAGCAGTTTGCGGTCGTCTGTGGGCTCGCCGCGGCCCCAGCATTTT. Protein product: CASSLRSSVGSPRPQHF. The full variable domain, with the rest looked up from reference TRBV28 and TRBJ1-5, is DVKVTQSSRYLVKRTGEKVFLECVQDMDHENMFWYRQDPGLGLRLIYFSYDVKMKEKGDIPEGYSVSREKKERFSLILESASTNQTSMYLCASSLRSSVGSPRPQHFGDGTRLSIL.

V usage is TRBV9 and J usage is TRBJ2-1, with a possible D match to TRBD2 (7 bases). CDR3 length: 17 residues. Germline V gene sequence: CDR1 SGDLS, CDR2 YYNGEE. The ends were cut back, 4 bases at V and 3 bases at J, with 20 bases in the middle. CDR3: CASSPAWGGQNYNEQFF. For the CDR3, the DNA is TGTGCCAGCAGCCCGGCTTGGGGGGGGCAGAACTACAATGAGCAGTTCTTC. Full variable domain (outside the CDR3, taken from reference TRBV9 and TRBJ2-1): DSGVTQTPKHLITATGQRVTLRCSPRSGDLSVYWYQQSLDQGLQFLIQYYNGEERAKGNILERFSAQQFPDLHSELNLSSLELGDSALYFCASSPAWGGQNYNEQFFGPGTRLTVL.

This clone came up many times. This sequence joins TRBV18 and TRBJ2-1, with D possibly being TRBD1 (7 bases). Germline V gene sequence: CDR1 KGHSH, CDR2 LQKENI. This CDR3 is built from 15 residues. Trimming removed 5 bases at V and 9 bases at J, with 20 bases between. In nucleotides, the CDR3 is TGTGCCAGCTCATTCGCCGGGACAGCGGGTGCTGAGCAGTTCTTC. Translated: CASSFAGTAGAEQFF.

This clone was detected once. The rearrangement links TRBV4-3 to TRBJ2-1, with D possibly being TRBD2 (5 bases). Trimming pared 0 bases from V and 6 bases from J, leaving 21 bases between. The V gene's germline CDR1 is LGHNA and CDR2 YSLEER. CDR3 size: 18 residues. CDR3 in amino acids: CASSQDSFSGGVLNEQFF. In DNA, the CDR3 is TGCGCCAGCAGCCAAGACTCCTTCAGCGGAGGAGTACTCAATGAGCAGTTCTTC.

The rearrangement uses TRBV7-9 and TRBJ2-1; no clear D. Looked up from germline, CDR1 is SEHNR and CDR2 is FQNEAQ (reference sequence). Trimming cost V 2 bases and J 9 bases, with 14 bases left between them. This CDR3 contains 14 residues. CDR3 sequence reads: CASSLYTGSSEQFF. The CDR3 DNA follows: TGTGCCAGCAGCTTATATACCGGGTCTAGTGAGCAGTTCTTC.

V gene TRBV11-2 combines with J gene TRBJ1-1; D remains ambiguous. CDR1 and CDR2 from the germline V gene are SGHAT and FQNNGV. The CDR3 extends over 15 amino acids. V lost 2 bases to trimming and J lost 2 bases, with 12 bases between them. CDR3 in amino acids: CASSLLRRGNTEAFF. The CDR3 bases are TGTGCCAGCAGCTTACTGCGTCGGGGAAACACTGAAGCTTTCTTT.

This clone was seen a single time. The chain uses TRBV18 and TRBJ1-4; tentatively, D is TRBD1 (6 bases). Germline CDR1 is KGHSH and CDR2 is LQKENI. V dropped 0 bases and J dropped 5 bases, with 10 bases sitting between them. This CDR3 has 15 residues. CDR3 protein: CASSPPNRVNEKLFF. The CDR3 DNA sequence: TGTGCCAGCTCACCACCGAACAGGGTCAATGAAAAACTGTTTTTT.

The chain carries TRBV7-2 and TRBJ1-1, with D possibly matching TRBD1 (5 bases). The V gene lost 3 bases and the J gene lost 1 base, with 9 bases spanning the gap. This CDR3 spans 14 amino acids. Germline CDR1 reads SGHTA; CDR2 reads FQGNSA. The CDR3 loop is CASSLVGGNTEAFF. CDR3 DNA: TGTGCCAGCAGCTTGGTCGGGGGGAACACTGAAGCTTTCTTT. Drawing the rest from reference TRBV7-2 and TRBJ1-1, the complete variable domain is GAGVSQSPSNKVTEKGKDVELRCDPISGHTALYWYRQSLGQGLEFLIYFQGNSAPDKSGLPSDRFSAERTGGSVSTLTIQRTQQEDSAVYLCASSLVGGNTEAFFGQGTRLTVV.

CDR3 loop: CASSERRGDQPQHF. CDR3 DNA: TGTGCCAGCAGCGAAAGGAGGGGGGACCAGCCCCAGCATTTT. The V and J genes are TRBV11-2 and TRBJ1-5, with D possibly TRBD1 on 6 matching bases. The germline V gene encodes CDR1 SGHAT and CDR2 FQNNGV. Trimming removed 5 bases from V and 7 bases from J, with 15 bases in between. This CDR3 has 14 residues.

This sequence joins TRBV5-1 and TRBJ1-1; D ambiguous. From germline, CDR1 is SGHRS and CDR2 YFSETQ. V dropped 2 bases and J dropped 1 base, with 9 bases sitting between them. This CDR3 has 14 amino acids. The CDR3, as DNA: TGCGCCAGCAGCTTCCTGGGCAGGAACACTGAAGCTTTCTTT. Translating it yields CASSFLGRNTEAFF.

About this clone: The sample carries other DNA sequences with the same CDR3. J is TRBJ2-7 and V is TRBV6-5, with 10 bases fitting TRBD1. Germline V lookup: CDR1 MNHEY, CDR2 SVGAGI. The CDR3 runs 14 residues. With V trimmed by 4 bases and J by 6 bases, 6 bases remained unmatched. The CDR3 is CASSLLGQGGEQYF. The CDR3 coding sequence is TGTGCCAGCAGTTTACTTGGACAGGGGGGCGAGCAGTACTTC.

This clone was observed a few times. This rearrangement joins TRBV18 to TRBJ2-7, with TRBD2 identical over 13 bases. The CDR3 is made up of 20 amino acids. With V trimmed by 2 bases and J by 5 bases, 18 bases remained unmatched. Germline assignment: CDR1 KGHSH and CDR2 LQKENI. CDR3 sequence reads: CASSPITGLAGVLERDEQYF. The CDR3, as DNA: TGTGCCAGCTCACCAATCACTGGACTAGCGGGAGTATTAGAGAGGGACGAGCAGTACTTC. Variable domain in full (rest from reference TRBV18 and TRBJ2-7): NAGVMQNPRHLVRRRGQEARLRCSPMKGHSHVYWYRQLPEEGLKFMVYLQKENIIDESGMPKERFSAEFPKEGPSILRIQQVVRGDSAAYFCASSPITGLAGVLERDEQYFGPGTRLTVT.

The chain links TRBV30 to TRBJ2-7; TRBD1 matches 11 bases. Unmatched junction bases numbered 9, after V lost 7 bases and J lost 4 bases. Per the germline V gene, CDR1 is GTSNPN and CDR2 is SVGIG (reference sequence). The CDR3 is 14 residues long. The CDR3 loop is CASGPGTGGYEQYF. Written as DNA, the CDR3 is TGTGCCTCCGGACCCGGGACAGGGGGATACGAGCAGTACTTC.

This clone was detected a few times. The CDR3 reads CASSGTSGRHNEQFF. CDR3 sequence (DNA): TGTGCCAGCAGCGGGACTAGCGGGAGACACAATGAGCAGTTCTTC. This sequence joins TRBV2 and TRBJ2-1; the match to TRBD2 covers 14 bases. The germline gives CDR1 SNHLY, CDR2 FYNNEI. J was trimmed by 5 bases and V by 6 bases; bases with no gene match: 3. This CDR3 has 15 amino acids.

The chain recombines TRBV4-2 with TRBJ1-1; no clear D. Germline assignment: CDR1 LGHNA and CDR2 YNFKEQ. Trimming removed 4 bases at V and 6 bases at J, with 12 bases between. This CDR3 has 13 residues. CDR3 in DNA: TGTGCCAGCAGCCTCCCGGTATCTTCTGAAGCTTTCTTT. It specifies CASSLPVSSEAFF.

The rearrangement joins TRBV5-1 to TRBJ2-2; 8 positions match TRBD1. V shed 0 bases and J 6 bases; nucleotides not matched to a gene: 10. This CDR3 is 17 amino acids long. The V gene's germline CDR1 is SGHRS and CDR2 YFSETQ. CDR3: CASSLDQGATLPGELFF. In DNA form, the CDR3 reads TGCGCCAGCAGCTTGGACCAGGGGGCCACCCTCCCCGGGGAGCTGTTTTTT. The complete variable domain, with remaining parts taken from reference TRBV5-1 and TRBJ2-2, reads KAGVTQTPRYLIKTRGQQVTLSCSPISGHRSVSWYQQTPGQGLQFLFEYFSETQRNKGNFPGRFSGRQFSNSRSEMNVSTLELGDSALYLCASSLDQGATLPGELFFGEGSRLTVL.

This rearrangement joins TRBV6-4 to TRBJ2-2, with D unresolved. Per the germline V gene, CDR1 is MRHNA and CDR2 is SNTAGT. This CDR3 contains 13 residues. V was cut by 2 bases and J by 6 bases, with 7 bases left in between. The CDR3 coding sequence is TGTGCCAGCAGTGACGGCGGCGCCGGGGAGCTGTTTTTT. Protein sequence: CASSDGGAGELFF.

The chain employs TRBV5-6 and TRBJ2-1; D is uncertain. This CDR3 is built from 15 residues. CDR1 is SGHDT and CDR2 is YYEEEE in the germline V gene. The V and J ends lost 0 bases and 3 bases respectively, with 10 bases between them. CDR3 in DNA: TGTGCCAGCAGCTTGGGTTGGCCATTCTACAATGAGCAGTTCTTC. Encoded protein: CASSLGWPFYNEQFF. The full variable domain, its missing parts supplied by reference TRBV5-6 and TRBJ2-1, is DAGVTQSPTHLIKTRGQQVTLRCSPKSGHDTVSWYQQALGQGPQFIFQYYEEEERQRGNFPDRFSGHQFPNYSSELNVNALLLGDSALYLCASSLGWPFYNEQFFGPGTRLTVL.

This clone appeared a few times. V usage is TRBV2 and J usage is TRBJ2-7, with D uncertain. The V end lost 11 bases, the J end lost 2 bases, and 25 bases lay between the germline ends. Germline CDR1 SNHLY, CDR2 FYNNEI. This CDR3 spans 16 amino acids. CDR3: CAGRSLAASLTYEQYF. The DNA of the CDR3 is TGTGCCGGAAGATCACTTGCAGCATCTCTAACCTACGAGCAGTACTTC. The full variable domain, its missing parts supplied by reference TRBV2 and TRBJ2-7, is EPEVTQTPSHQVTQMGQEVILRCVPISNHLYFYWYRQILGQKVEFLVSFYNNEISEKSEIFDDQFSVERPDGSNFTLKIRSTKLEDSAMYFCAGRSLAASLTYEQYFGPGTRLTVT.

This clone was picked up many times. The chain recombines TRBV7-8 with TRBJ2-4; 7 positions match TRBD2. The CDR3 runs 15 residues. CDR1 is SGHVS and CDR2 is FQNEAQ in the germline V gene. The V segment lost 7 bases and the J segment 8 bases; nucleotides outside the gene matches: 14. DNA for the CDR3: TGTGCCAGCACCCCCCTGGGAGGGCGCGGGGACATTCAGTACTTC. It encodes CASTPLGGRGDIQYF.

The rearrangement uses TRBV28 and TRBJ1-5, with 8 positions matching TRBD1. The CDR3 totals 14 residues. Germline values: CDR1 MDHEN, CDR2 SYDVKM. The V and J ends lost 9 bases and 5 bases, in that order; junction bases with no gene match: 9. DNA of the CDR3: TGTGCCAGTTGCGCAGGGGGCGCTCATCAGCCCCAGCATTTT. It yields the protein CASCAGGAHQPQHF. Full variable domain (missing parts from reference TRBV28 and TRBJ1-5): DVKVTQSSRYLVKRTGEKVFLECVQDMDHENMFWYRQDPGLGLRLIYFSYDVKMKEKGDIPEGYSVSREKKERFSLILESASTNQTSMYLCASCAGGAHQPQHFGDGTRLSIL.

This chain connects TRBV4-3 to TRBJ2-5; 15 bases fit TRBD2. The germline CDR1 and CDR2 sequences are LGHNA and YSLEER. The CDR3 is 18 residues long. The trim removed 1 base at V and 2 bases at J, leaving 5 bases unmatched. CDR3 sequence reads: CASSQGTSGRGKQETQYF. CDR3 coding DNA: TGCGCCAGCAGCCAAGGGACTAGCGGGAGGGGAAAACAAGAGACCCAGTACTTC.